The sequence of this T cell receptor (beta chain) was determined in a study of breast tumors, draining lymph nodes, adjacent tissues. This CDR3 spans 14 amino acids. The J segment lost 4 bases and the V segment lost 3 bases, leaving 3 bases of the junction unmatched. Germline CDR1 is SGHAT and CDR2 is FQDESV (reference sequence). This clonotype was seen at least ten times. The target antigen is unknown. TCRdb re-called the multiplex PCR reads through MiXCR, storing one row per CDR3 protein. The sample holds roughly 120,000 distinct CDR3 sequences; 15% to 20% are singletons and the top ten take around 3.5%. Breast cancer patients provided tissue from their axillary draining lymph nodes. Study outcomes and limitations: Luminal-like breast cancer showed significantly higher tumor–nontumor repertoire similarity than basal-like. Tumor repertoires ranked between lymph nodes and nontumor tissue in diversity, with V and J gene preferences.

Input material: axillary lymph node tissue. The TCR comes from a female donor with breast cancer. Some clones in this sample may be carry-over from other donors' samples. This rearrangement joins TRBV11-1 to TRBJ2-3; 8 positions agree with TRBD2. In DNA form, the CDR3 reads TGTGCCAGCAGCTTCCAACTAGCGGCAGATACGCAGTATTTT. Amino acids: CASSFQLAADTQYF.